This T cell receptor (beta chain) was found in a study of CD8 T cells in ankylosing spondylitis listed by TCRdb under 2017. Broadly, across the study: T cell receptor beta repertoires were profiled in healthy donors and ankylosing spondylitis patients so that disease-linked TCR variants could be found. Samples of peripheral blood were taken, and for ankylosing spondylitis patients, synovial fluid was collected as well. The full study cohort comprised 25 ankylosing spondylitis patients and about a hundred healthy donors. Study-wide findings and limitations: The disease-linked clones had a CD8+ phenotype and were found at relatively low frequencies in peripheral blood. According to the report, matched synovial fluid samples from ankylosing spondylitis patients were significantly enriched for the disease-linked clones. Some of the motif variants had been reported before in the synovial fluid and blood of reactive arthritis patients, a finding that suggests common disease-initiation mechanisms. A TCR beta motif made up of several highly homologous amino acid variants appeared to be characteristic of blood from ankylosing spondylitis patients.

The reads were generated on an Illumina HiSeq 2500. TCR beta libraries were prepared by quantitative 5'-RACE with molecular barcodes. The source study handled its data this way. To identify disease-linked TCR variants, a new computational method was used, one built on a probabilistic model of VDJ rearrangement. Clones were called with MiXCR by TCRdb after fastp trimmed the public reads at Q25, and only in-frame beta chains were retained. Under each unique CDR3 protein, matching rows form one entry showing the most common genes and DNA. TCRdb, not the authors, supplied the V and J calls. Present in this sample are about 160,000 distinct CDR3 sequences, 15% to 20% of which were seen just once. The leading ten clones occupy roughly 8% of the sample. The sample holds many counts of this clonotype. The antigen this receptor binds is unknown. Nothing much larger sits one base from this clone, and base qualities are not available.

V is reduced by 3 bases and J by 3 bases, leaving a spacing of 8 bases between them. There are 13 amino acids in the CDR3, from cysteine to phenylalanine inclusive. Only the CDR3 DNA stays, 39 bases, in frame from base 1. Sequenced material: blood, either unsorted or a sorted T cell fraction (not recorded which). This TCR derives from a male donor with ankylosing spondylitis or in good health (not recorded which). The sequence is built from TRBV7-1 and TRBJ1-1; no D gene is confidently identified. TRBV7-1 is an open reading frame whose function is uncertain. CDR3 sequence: CASSSLPDTEAFF. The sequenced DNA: TGTGCCAGCAGCTCGCTCCCTGACACTGAAGCTTTCTTT.